Listed here are 15 T cell receptor beta chains from one sample, sequenced in a study of cytomegalovirus exposure and HLA in healthy donors (dated by TCRdb to the late 2010s). To prepare the library, the immunoSEQ multiplex PCR assay was applied. For the multiplex PCR, a mixture combining 60 forward primers for TCR Vbeta segments and 13 reverse primers for TCR Jbeta segments was used. TCRdb holds this immuneACCESS table with in-frame rearrangements only. Some clones are missing; in checked studies, unresolved V genes explain under half, and the rest has no known cause. Present in this sample are approximately 100,000 clones, around 77% of which were seen just once. Of the sample, approximately 3.8% falls within the top ten clones. Sequencing was carried out using PBMCs. These receptors were collected from a man over 45 in good health and CMV-seropositive.

The V call is TRBV28, the J call TRBJ1-1, with 9 bases that match TRBD1. After removal of 8 bases from V and 3 bases from J, the junction contained 7 bases not matched to a gene. The CDR3 totals 14 residues. Per the germline V gene, CDR1 is MDHEN and CDR2 is SYDVKM. CDR3 sequence: CASLPTGGYTEAFF. The CDR3 nucleotides are TGTGCCAGCCTACCCACAGGGGGCTACACTGAAGCTTTCTTT.

This clone has only one observation. Sequence at one end of the junction differs from germline and may be a read error. CDR3 amino acids: CASSLGGDGATF. The DNA of the CDR3 is TGTGCCAGCAGCTTGGGGGGGGACGGAGCGACCTTC. The chain recombines TRBV5-6 with TRBJ2-7; a weak D match, TRBD2 (6 bases). Germline V gives CDR1 SGHDT, CDR2 YYEEEE. This CDR3 is built from 12 residues.

V gene TRBV7-2 combines with J gene TRBJ2-5; 12 bases agree with TRBD2. Germline V CDR1 and CDR2: SGHTA, FQGNSA. CDR3 length equals 14 residues. J lost 5 bases, V lost 5 bases, and 3 bases had no gene match. The CDR3, as DNA: TGTGCCAGCAGCGTGACTAGCGGGAGTGAGACCCAGTACTTC. Protein product: CASSVTSGSETQYF.

The CDR3 sequence is CASRDYAGMRYEQYF. In DNA, the CDR3 is TGTGCCAGCAGGGATTACGCAGGGATGAGGTACGAGCAGTACTTC. This sequence joins TRBV27 and TRBJ2-5, with D perhaps matching TRBD1 (5 bases). The J call may be incorrect, as the DNA end agrees better with TRBJ2-7. The CDR3 extends over 15 amino acids. Germline-derived CDR1 and CDR2 are MNHEY and SMNVEV (reference sequence).

The rearrangement joins TRBV29-1 to TRBJ1-4; TRBD1 agrees at 7 bases. The CDR3 length is 11 residues. Germline CDR1 SQVTM, CDR2 ANQGSEA. V lost 6 bases, J lost 7 bases, and 2 bases stayed unmatched. CDR3 protein: CSVRTGEKLFF. Written as DNA, the CDR3 is TGCAGCGTACGGACAGGTGAAAAACTGTTTTTT.

This clone was recorded a few times. This CDR3 is CASSSSGQNYEQYF. The CDR3 DNA sequence: TGTGCCAGCAGTTCCTCGGGACAGAACTACGAGCAGTACTTC. The chain has TRBV28 and TRBJ2-7; 7 bases map to TRBD1. Unmatched junction bases numbered 6, after V lost 4 bases and J lost 3 bases. CDR3 size: 14 residues. Per germline, CDR1 MDHEN and CDR2 SYDVKM. Based on the CDR3 plus reference TRBV28 and TRBJ2-7, the full variable domain is DVKVTQSSRYLVKRTGEKVFLECVQDMDHENMFWYRQDPGLGLRLIYFSYDVKMKEKGDIPEGYSVSREKKERFSLILESASTNQTSMYLCASSSSGQNYEQYFGPGTRLTVT.

The genes are TRBV7-9 and TRBJ1-2; perhaps TRBD1 as D (5 bases). V dropped 3 bases and J dropped 8 bases, with 16 bases sitting between them. CDR3 length equals 14 residues. Looked up from germline, CDR1 is SEHNR and CDR2 is FQNEAQ (reference sequence). The CDR3 loop is CASSFASLRGGYTF. CDR3 coding DNA: TGTGCCAGCAGCTTCGCTTCCCTAAGGGGCGGCTACACCTTC.

This chain joins TRBV28 and TRBJ2-7, with D perhaps TRBD1 (5 bases). The CDR3 contains 12 residues. Germline CDR1 is MDHEN and CDR2 is SYDVKM. V gave up 3 bases and J gave up 12 bases, with 15 bases separating them. The CDR3 DNA follows: TGTGCCAGCAGTTTGCGCCGCAGGGCTACGTACTTC. The encoded protein is CASSLRRRATYF.

This chain connects TRBV9 to TRBJ2-4; TRBD2 is a possible D gene (6 bases). V lost 4 bases to trimming and J lost 0 bases, with 14 bases between them. The CDR3 consists of 16 residues. Germline lookup yields CDR1 SGDLS and CDR2 YYNGEE. This CDR3 reads CASSPQGGLAKNIQYF. In nucleotides, the CDR3 is TGTGCCAGCAGCCCCCAGGGAGGACTAGCCAAAAACATTCAGTACTTC.

This clone has a single count. This rearrangement joins TRBV5-1 to TRBJ2-5; TRBD2 agrees at 11 bases. Trimming took 4 bases from V and 5 from J; bases not matched to a gene: 7. CDR1 SGHRS and CDR2 YFSETQ come from the germline V gene. CDR3 length equals 15 residues. The DNA for the CDR3 is TGCGCCAGCAGCCCTACCACTAGCGGGAGTGAGACCCAGTACTTC. Its protein product is CASSPTTSGSETQYF.

The rearrangement uses TRBV4-3 and TRBJ2-1, with D perhaps TRBD1 (5 bases). This CDR3 spans 13 amino acids. Between the trimmed V and J ends, which lost 3 bases and 3 bases, there was a span of 6 bases. The germline V gene has CDR1 LGHNA and CDR2 YSLEER. CDR3 sequence: CASSQGHYNEQFF. The CDR3 DNA is TGCGCCAGCAGCCAGGGGCACTACAATGAGCAGTTCTTC.

This clone was seen a single time. This chain links TRBV6-5 with TRBJ2-2; no clear D gene. The length of the CDR3 is 15 residues. The germline V gene has CDR1 MNHEY and CDR2 SVGAGI. Between the trimmed V and J ends, which lost 6 bases and 8 bases, there was a span of 19 bases. This CDR3 reads CASSTPQDSGGELFF. DNA of the CDR3: TGTGCCAGCAGCACCCCCCAGGATTCCGGTGGGGAGCTGTTTTTT.

The chain uses TRBV9 and TRBJ2-2, with 11 bases aligning to TRBD1. The V and J ends lost 4 bases and 4 bases, in that order; junction bases with no gene match: 9. Germline V CDR1 and CDR2: SGDLS, YYNGEE. This CDR3 spans 17 amino acids. Here the CDR3 reads CASSLGDRGSATGELFF. CDR3 DNA sequence: TGTGCCAGCAGCCTGGGGGACAGGGGGAGCGCCACCGGGGAGCTGTTTTTT.

The chain links TRBV28 to TRBJ2-1, with 8 bases identical to TRBD1. The CDR3 contains 13 residues. With 10 bases clipped from V and 8 bases from J, the junction kept 10 bases outside the gene matches. CDR1 and CDR2 from the germline V gene are MDHEN and SYDVKM. The CDR3 sequence: CAKPGQVFDEQFF. Here the CDR3 DNA reads TGTGCCAAGCCGGGACAGGTCTTTGATGAGCAGTTCTTC.

The chain couples TRBV18 to TRBJ1-4; tentatively, D is TRBD1 (5 bases). This CDR3 spans 14 amino acids. Looked up from germline, CDR1 is KGHSH and CDR2 is LQKENI. V lost 0 bases and J 8 bases, leaving 10 bases between the germline ends. CDR3 bases: TGTGCCAGCTCACCACCGGGGGAGGAGGAAAAACTGTTTTTT. It yields the protein CASSPPGEEEKLFF. Using reference TRBV18 and TRBJ1-4 for the parts outside the CDR3, the full variable domain is NAGVMQNPRHLVRRRGQEARLRCSPMKGHSHVYWYRQLPEEGLKFMVYLQKENIIDESGMPKERFSAEFPKEGPSILRIQQVVRGDSAAYFCASSPPGEEEKLFFGSGTQLSVL.